This T cell receptor (beta chain) was documented in a study of shared clonotypes between healthy human individuals. Memory CD4+ cells were the fraction left after CD45RA+ naive selection. Generated by immunoSEQ multiplex PCR, the TCRdb table keeps only in-frame clones and is missing some. The sample yields 850,000 to 1,200,000 clones, approximately 70% seen once. The CDR3 runs 15 residues. Trimming cost V 5 bases and J 7 bases; bases outside gene matches: 13. Germline V CDR1 and CDR2: MNHEY, SVGAGI. The sequence derives from a man aged 18-30 years in good health. The sample taken for sequencing was memory CD4+ T cells sorted from blood. Noted subset: CD45RA-negative fraction. The chain links TRBV6-5 to TRBJ1-1, with TRBD1 matching over 7 bases. For the CDR3, the DNA is TGTGCCAGCAGTAATTACCGGGACAGACATAATGAAGCTTTCTTT. As protein: CASSNYRDRHNEAFF.